This T cell receptor beta chain originates from a study of cytomegalovirus exposure and HLA in healthy donors. The PCR used 60 Vbeta and 13 Jbeta primers. The protocol was immunoSEQ multiplex PCR, while the TCRdb copy is restricted to in-frame clones and leaves out a portion. The top ten hold 5% to 7.5% of the sample, which has about 160,000 clones, 70% to 85% seen once. The receptor's source is a man aged 45 to 65 in good health and CMV-seropositive. The sequenced sample consisted of PBMCs.

CDR3 sequence reads: CASSVDPGYDTEAFF. The CDR3 bases are TGTGCCAGCAGCGTAGACCCAGGGTATGACACTGAAGCTTTCTTT. The chain carries TRBV9 and TRBJ1-1, with D possibly being TRBD1 (5 bases). Trimming cost V 0 bases and J 3 bases, with 12 bases left between them. The CDR3 totals 15 residues. The V gene's germline CDR1 is SGDLS and CDR2 YYNGEE.